A selection of T cell receptor beta chains follows, all from one sample in a study of shared clonotypes between healthy human individuals. Assay: immunoSEQ multiplex PCR; the TCRdb copy retains only in-frame clones and omits some. The table includes some 630,000 clones, less than 80% detected once. The specimen sequenced was memory CD4+ T cells sorted from blood. These receptors all stem from a woman in her 30s in good health. Each CDR3 is given with its conserved first and last residue. Fields, in order: D gene, J gene, clone size, V gene, CDR3 DNA, CDR3 protein. A D gene is named only where the DNA matches it firmly. A row's size may be missing; if present it is once, few, many or a size class.

TRBD2 | TRBJ2-3 | . | TRBV5-1 | TGCGCCAGCAGCTTGGGCGGGAGTGGCACAGATACGCAGTATTTT | CASSLGGSGTDTQYF
. | TRBJ2-1 | . | TRBV5-1 | TGCGCCAGCAGCTTGGCGACTAGCTCCTACAATGAGCAGTTCTTC | CASSLATSSYNEQFF
. | TRBJ2-1 | . | TRBV11-2 | TGTGCCAGCAGCTTCCGACTAAAGCAGTTCTTC | CASSFRLKQFF
. | TRBJ1-4 | few | TRBV28 | TGTGCCCTGGGAGCAACTAATGAAAAACTGTTTTTT | CALGATNEKLFF
. | TRBJ2-1 | once | TRBV10-2 | TGCGCCAGCAGTGAGGGGCGGATCCTATACAATGAGCAGTTCTTC | CASSEGRILYNEQFF
TRBD1 | TRBJ1-1 | few | TRBV7-9 | TGTGCCAGCAGCTTAGTACAGGGGCGGGGAGCTTTCTTT | CASSLVQGRGAFF
. | TRBJ2-1 | . | TRBV13 | TGTGCCAGCAGCTTTAGCCCATTCGAGGACTTTGACAAAAGCTCCTACAATGAGCAGTTCTTC | CASSFSPFEDFDKSSYNEQFF
TRBD2 | TRBJ2-5 | . | TRBV7-3 | TGTGCCAGCAGCCTCCGGGGACTAGCGGGAGAGACCCAGTACTTC | CASSLRGLAGETQYF
. | TRBJ1-5 | . | TRBV2 | TGTGCCAGCGGGGAGGGTCCGGATCAGCCCCAGCATTTT | CASGEGPDQPQHF
TRBD2 | TRBJ2-7 | . | TRBV7-3 | TGTGCCAGCAGCTTAAAAGCGGGAGTGTACGAGCAGTACTTC | CASSLKAGVYEQYF
TRBD2 | TRBJ2-2 | . | TRBV11-3 | TGTGCCAGCAGCTATGGGACTAGCGGCACCGGGGAGCTGTTTTTT | CASSYGTSGTGELFF
. | TRBJ2-1 | once | TRBV5-4 | TGTGCCAGCAGGTCGCTGGACTACTCGGACAATGAGCAGTTCTTC | CASRSLDYSDNEQFF
. | TRBJ1-1 | . | TRBV7-9 | TGTGCCAGCAGCCCCCCGGGGTTGCACACTGAAGCTTTCTTT | CASSPPGLHTEAFF
TRBD2 | TRBJ2-1 | . | TRBV4-1 | TGCGCCAGCAGCAAGGGACTAGCGAGCTCCTACAATGAGCAGTTCTTC | CASSKGLASSYNEQFF